This T cell receptor beta chain was identified during a study of blood T cell repertoires in COVID-19. Across the study: Both acute and convalescent COVID-19 samples were obtained from the United States, Italy and Spain. In each case, the material was cDNA or gDNA derived from T cells, B-cell-depleted T cells, or PBMCs.

While infection was still active, Seattle patients were enrolled and then followed longitudinally. CDR1 is PRHDT, CDR2 FYEKMQ, per germline (reference sequence). The CDR3 covers 13 residues. Between the trimmed V and J ends, which lost 3 bases and 4 bases, there was a span of 6 bases. Method: immunoSEQ multiplex PCR; TCRdb's copy keeps in-frame clones and lacks some. The sample has some 260,000 clones; 80% to 90% are singletons. The chain carries TRBV13 and TRBJ2-2; D uncertain. Sequencing was carried out using peripheral blood. This receptor was identified in a woman aged 70 to 79 with COVID-19, enrolled during active disease. The CDR3 loop reads CASSFRLTGELFF. The CDR3 DNA is TGTGCCAGCAGCTTCCGACTCACCGGGGAGCTGTTTTTT.